The source of this T cell receptor beta chain is a study of shared clonotypes between healthy human individuals. Overall study context: The study drew on a couple of women and a few men aged 18 to 49 as donors.

Sequencing used immunoSEQ multiplex PCR; TCRdb keeps in-frame clones, though not all of them. Among about 490,000 clones listed, less than 80% were seen once. The V and J ends lost 2 bases and 2 bases respectively, with 11 bases between them. CDR3 size: 14 residues. The germline V gene has CDR1 SGHRS and CDR2 YFSETQ. This clone was picked up a small number of times. This receptor was obtained from a woman aged 40-49 years in good health. Some clones in this sample may be carry-over from other donors' samples. Sequenced input: PBMCs. This chain connects TRBV5-1 to TRBJ2-7; tentatively, D is TRBD1 or TRBD2 (5 bases each). In DNA, the CDR3 is TGCGCCAGCAGCTTCGGGACGTCTCCCTACGAGCAGTACTTC. Residues: CASSFGTSPYEQYF.